This T cell receptor (beta chain) was sequenced in a study of blood T cell repertoires in COVID-19. Whole-study context: The origin of the acute and convalescent COVID-19 samples was the United States, Italy and Spain.

Sequencing used immunoSEQ multiplex PCR; TCRdb keeps in-frame clones, though not all of them. The sample holds about 190,000 clones, 65% to 80% seen once. With 5 bases clipped from V and 3 bases from J, the junction kept 7 bases outside the gene matches. This CDR3 contains 15 residues. Germline CDR1 reads SNHLY; CDR2 reads FYNNEI. The chain has TRBV2 and TRBJ1-5; 7 bases fit TRBD1. The sample consisted of peripheral blood. This receptor was obtained from a woman in her forties or fifties with acute or convalescent COVID-19. CDR3 bases: TGTGCCAGCAGTACCGAAACAGGGGTCAATCAGCCCCAGCATTTT. This sequence encodes CASSTETGVNQPQHF.